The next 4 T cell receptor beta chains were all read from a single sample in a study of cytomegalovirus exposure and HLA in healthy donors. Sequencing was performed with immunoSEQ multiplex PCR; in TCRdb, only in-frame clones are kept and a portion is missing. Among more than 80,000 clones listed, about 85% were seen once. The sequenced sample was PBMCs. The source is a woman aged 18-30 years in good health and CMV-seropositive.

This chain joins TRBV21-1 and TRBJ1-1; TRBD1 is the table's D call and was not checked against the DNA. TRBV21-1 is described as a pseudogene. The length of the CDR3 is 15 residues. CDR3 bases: TGTGCCAGCAGCAGGGGCCAGGACAGTTACACTGAAGCTTTCTTT. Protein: CASSRGQDSYTEAFF.

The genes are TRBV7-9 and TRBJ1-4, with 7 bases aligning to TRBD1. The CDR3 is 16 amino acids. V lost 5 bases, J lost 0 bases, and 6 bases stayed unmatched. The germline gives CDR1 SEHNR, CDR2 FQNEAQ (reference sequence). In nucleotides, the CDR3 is TGTGCCAGCAGCCCGGACAGGCTCGCAACTAATGAAAAACTGTTTTTT. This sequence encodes CASSPDRLATNEKLFF.

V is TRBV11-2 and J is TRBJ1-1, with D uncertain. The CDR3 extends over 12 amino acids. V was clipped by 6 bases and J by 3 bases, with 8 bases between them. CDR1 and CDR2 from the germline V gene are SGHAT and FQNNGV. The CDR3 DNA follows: TGTGCCAGCAGGTCCGGGGACACTGAAGCTTTCTTT. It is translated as CASRSGDTEAFF.

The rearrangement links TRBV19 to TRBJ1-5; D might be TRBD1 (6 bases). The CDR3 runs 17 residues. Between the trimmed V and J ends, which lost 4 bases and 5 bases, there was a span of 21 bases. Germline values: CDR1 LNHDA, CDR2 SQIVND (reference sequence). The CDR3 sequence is CASSRSSGQGMYQPQHF. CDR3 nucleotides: TGTGCCAGTAGTAGGTCCTCGGGGCAGGGGATGTATCAGCCCCAGCATTTT.